This T cell receptor (beta chain) is drawn from a study of cytomegalovirus exposure and HLA in healthy donors (TCRdb year 2017). Regarding the research as a whole: In an earlier analysis of roughly 500 of the donors, 250 to 350 Gb of sequence data and approximately 100 million unique TCR beta sequences from about 179 million T cells were reported. An early release that covered approximately 600 HLA-typed donors contained approximately 290 gigabases of sequencing data and 65 million to 100 million unique TCR sequences. Among the roughly 400 genotyped donors, around 81% belonged to the genetic ancestry cluster associated with self-reported Caucasian donors. The study was designed to test whether signatures of past pathogen exposure could be identified by cataloging public T cell receptors. Using immunosequencing, the study profiled T cell repertoires from 500 to 800 subjects and related those repertoires to cytomegalovirus serostatus. In addition to the first cohort of roughly 700 subjects, a separate validation cohort of 120 different subjects was used. To predict cytomegalovirus infection status, the study brought together high-throughput TCR immunosequencing, statistical association of individual TCRs with disease status, and machine learning. A later analysis re-examined previously published TCR beta repertoires from roughly 720 donors and added high-resolution HLA genotyping to investigate patterns of TCR occurrence. In the later analysis, no new phenotypic data were used to find candidate immune exposures; instead, reliance was placed on TCR beta sequences and their occurrence across donors. An earlier analysis of 587 of the donors applied high-throughput TCR beta sequencing to assess whether each TCR beta V gene segment acted as functional or pseudogenic. Donor age, sex, ethnicity and CMV serostatus were compiled alongside the repertoire data. A later genetic analysis took genome-wide SNP genotypes for 398 of the 666 donors and used that subset as a discovery cohort. Every repertoire in the discovery cohort had been generated on one and the same sequencing platform. HLA typing included class I and class II loci at four-digit resolution. Typing coverage varied by locus: roughly 620-640 donors for A, B, C, DRB1 and DQB1; approximately 520 for DQA1; approximately 570 for DPA1; some 470 for DPB1. A few DR-DQ haplotypes were handled as single units for association and clustering because linkage in the cohort was strong. On average, around 240,000 unique TCR beta nucleotide sequences were sequenced per donor among 300 to 500 genotyped donors of the cohort, with roughly 20% of those sequences being non-productive. Study-wide conclusions, independent of this receptor: Most TCR sequences were observed very rarely across donors, whereas some public TCRs were present in many individuals. A few of the identified cytomegalovirus-associated TCR beta chains were confirmed in vitro to be specific for cytomegalovirus antigens. In the study, some 180 TCR beta chains were listed as associated with cytomegalovirus. Linkage disequilibrium might explain the correlated functional status among segregating V segments, but an unknown experimental factor could not be excluded. A later analysis found that TCR association rates varied across HLA loci, with DRB1 alleles showing the most associated TCRs and HLA-C alleles the fewest. Strong co-occurrence of HLA alleles, especially DR and DQ, made assigning TCR associations to individual alleles difficult. Cytomegalovirus status was reported to be diagnosed by the classifier with high specificity and sensitivity in both the original and validation cohorts. In a later analysis, some 17,000 TCR beta sequences were associated with specific HLA alleles at a false discovery rate of 0.05. The sequencing pipeline was judged likely to have produced a cluster of highly shared sequence variants as a technical artifact. In a later genetic analysis, fewer N-insertions in productive TCRs were reported among donors in an Asian-associated ancestry cluster than the roughly 710-donor mean. Presence/absence analyses assumed roughly uniform sequencing depth across donors, an assumption that may not hold. In this cohort, only TCR beta chains were sequenced, and detectable features were limited by the absence of alpha or paired-chain data. The authors suggested that the approach could potentially be generalized to other disease states and immunological phenotypes. A further reported finding was that TCR beta sequences accurately predicted the HLA-A and HLA-B alleles for most subjects in the first cohort. For the cohort, immune exposure information was limited to CMV serostatus. Broadly in line with IMGT annotations, most TCR beta V segments showed up in productive rearrangements about 90% or about 30% of the time in an earlier analysis of roughly 590 of the donors. A later analysis found that HLA-associated TCR beta chains were more clonally expanded and had lower generation probabilities than equally common non-associated chains. Because HLA typing was missing for some donors at each locus, association tests included only the typed subset. A later genetic analysis associated a missense DCLRE1C variant with V-gene and J-gene trimming of TCR beta chains, and an independent cohort replicated the association. A later analysis found that most CMV-associated TCR beta chains appeared HLA-restricted, with HLA associations seemingly driven largely by CMV exposure. Because counts were too low, some 17 rarely observed V segments, including chromosome 9 orphons, were excluded from the earlier analysis of several hundred of the donors. Because the 87-base-pair reads could not distinguish some IMGT-functional V segments, including TRBV6-2 and TRBV6-3, those segments were excluded. A later analysis reported that several top co-occurrence clusters appeared linked to parvovirus B19, influenza, CMV and Epstein-Barr virus.

In total, roughly 710 healthy bone marrow donors made up the cohort. At the time of sampling, all cohort members were nominally healthy, though unrecorded immune exposures were likely present. The donor tested CMV seronegative and was one of the 352 seronegative cohort members. Every donor gave a peripheral blood sample, and the peripheral blood mononuclear cells from that sample were used for TCR beta sequencing. The Qiagen DNeasy Blood Extraction Kit was used to extract genomic DNA from the blood cell samples. The germline V gene gives CDR1 as SQVTM and CDR2 as ANQGSEA. The germline ends are 13 bases apart after V is trimmed by 8 bases and J by 8 bases. The CDR3 numbers 11 residues from cysteine through phenylalanine. Just CDR3 DNA is preserved here, 33 bases in frame from base 1. Library construction relied on the immunoSEQ multiplex PCR assay. A mixture of 60 forward primers for TCR Vbeta segments and 13 reverse primers for TCR Jbeta segments was used in the multiplex PCR. The CDR3 region of rearranged TCR beta genes was amplified from genomic DNA with a multiplex PCR assay. The Illumina HiSeq System was used to sequence the amplified TCR beta libraries as 87-base-pair reads. In the paper's pipeline: Across the 670 or so repertoires, a later analysis counted approximately 75 million unique TCR beta chains, approximately 10 million of which were shared by at least two donors. To remove PCR and sequencing errors, raw reads were error-corrected and collapsed into unique sequences using a nearest-neighbor algorithm that merged closely related sequences. To assign V, D and J gene segments, CDR3 sequences were aligned to IMGT reference sequences. For a sequence to be retained, a match of at least six nucleotides to both a V gene segment and a J gene segment was required. Rearrangements were classified as productive when the CDR3 lacked stop codons and remained in frame with V and J, and all other rearrangements were classified as non-productive. CDR3 was defined according to IMGT convention as the region running from the second conserved V-encoded cysteine to the conserved J-encoded phenylalanine. In an earlier analysis of approximately 500 of the donors, sequences lacking an unambiguous match to a single V gene segment were excluded. An earlier analysis of some 610 of the donors called V segments functional above 56.7% productive rearrangements and segregating when the between-donor standard deviation exceeded 5%. A statistical classification framework was built to diagnose cytomegalovirus status from the catalog of TCR beta chain sequences. In a later analysis, V and J genes were assigned by comparing TCR nucleotide sequences against IMGT/GENE-DB human TR gene sequences. In a later analysis, CDR3 sequences and most-parsimonious VDJ recombination scenarios were assigned using the TCRdist pipeline. A later analysis defined each TCR beta chain by its CDR3 amino acid sequence plus V-gene family, and excluded reads lacking a unique V-gene family. A later analysis removed 592 highly shared, low-generation-probability nucleotide sequences to deal with suspected cross-contamination and a sequencing artifact. In a later analysis, a clonal expansion index for each public chain was calculated from normalized within-repertoire ranks of inferred template counts. Generation probabilities in a later analysis came from a VDJ recombination model fitted to out-of-frame rearrangements, and those results were checked against IGoR. In a later analysis, hypergeometric tests were used to score TCR-TCR, TCR-HLA and TCR-CMV co-occurrence, with a repertoire-size bias correction applied to TCR pairs. In a later analysis, false discovery rates were estimated by permuting HLA or CMV assignments 20 times. In a later analysis, co-occurring TCRs were grouped using DBSCAN, and TCRdist sequence similarity was added for clustering within HLA-allele-positive subsets. Repertoires with fewer than 30,000 or more than 120,000 public chains were left out of co-occurrence clustering, as were four to six repertoires with anomalous nucleotide sharing. TCRdb mirrors the immuneACCESS table, restricted to in-frame sequences. Some clones are absent from its copies; in checked studies, under half trace to an unresolved V gene, and the reason for the others is unknown. That table furnishes V, J and clone size, whereas the DNA furnished D and trimming. A total of 100,000 to 150,000 clones appear in this sample, over 70% of them only once. The top ten constitute roughly 1.5% of the sample.

This clone was detected only a few times. Its antigen is currently not known. There are no base qualities to consult, and no much larger clone falls within one base. Sequenced input: PBMCs. Recombination connected TRBV29-1 to TRBJ2-1, with TRBD2 perhaps the D gene, on 6 matching bases. The sequence came from a woman aged 18-35 years in good health and CMV-seronegative. The base sequence is TGCAGCTCCCATCGGGGGTATGAGCAGTTCTTC. It is translated as CSSHRGYEQFF.